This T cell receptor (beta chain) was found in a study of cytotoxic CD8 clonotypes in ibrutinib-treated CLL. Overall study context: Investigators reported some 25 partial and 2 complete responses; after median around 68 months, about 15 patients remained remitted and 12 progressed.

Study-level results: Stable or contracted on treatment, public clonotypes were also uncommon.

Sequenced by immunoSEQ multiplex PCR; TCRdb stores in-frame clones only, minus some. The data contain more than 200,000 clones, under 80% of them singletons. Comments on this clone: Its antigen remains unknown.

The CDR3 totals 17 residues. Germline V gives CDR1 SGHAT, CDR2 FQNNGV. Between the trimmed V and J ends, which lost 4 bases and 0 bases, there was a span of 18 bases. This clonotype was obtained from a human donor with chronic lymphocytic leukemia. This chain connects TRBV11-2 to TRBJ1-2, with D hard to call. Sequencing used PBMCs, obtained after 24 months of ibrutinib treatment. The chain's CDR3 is CASSSPSPRSANYGYTF. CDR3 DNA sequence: TGTGCCAGCAGCTCCCCTAGCCCTCGATCGGCTAACTATGGCTACACCTTC.